The 10 T cell receptor beta chains presented below share a single source sample, sequenced in a study of blood T cells in healthy people across ages. PCR was performed a second time for about 7 to 12 cycles using a sample-barcoded 5' primer and a J-beta primer mix. TCRdb independently ran MiXCR on the 5' RACE reads; one entry per CDR3 protein. The sample records over 300,000 distinct CDR3 sequences, more than 45% being singletons. The sample consisted of blood. The origin of the receptors is a man aged 55 to 70 in good health.

The rearrangement uses TRBV15 and TRBJ2-4; no firm D call. The better agreement between TRBJ2-7 and the DNA end casts doubt on the J call. The CDR3 has 11 amino acids. CDR1 and CDR2 (germline): LNHNV, YYDKDF (reference sequence). In DNA form, the CDR3 reads TGTGCCACCAGCAGATACGGCGAGCAGTACTTC. Amino acids: CATSRYGEQYF.

V gene TRBV7-9 combines with J gene TRBJ2-1; D is tentatively TRBD1 or TRBD2 (5 bases each). The CDR3 runs 16 residues. CDR1 is SEHNR and CDR2 is FQNEAQ in the germline V gene (reference sequence). The V end was cut by 1 base, the J end by 1 base, with 11 bases between. The CDR3: CASSLGGSLSYNEQFF. CDR3 DNA sequence: TGTGCCAGCAGCTTAGGGGGGAGTCTATCCTACAATGAGCAGTTCTTC.

This chain uses TRBV6-2 or TRBV6-3 with TRBJ2-7; D possibly uses TRBD1 or TRBD2 (5 bases each). This CDR3 comprises 14 residues. In germline, CDR1 is MNHEY, CDR2 SVGEGT. The ends were cut back, 8 bases at V and 2 bases at J, with 16 bases in the middle. The chain's CDR3 is CASGTRGSTYEQYF. The CDR3 nucleotides are TGTGCCAGCGGGACCCGGGGAAGCACCTACGAGCAGTACTTC.

The chain carries TRBV28 and TRBJ1-1, with 7 bases fitting TRBD1. From germline, CDR1 is MDHEN and CDR2 SYDVKM. This CDR3 spans 14 amino acids. V dropped 9 bases and J dropped 1; count of bases not matched to a gene: 8. The CDR3 DNA reads TGTGCCAGTCTTACGGACAGGCAGAACACTGAAGCTTTCTTT. It is translated as CASLTDRQNTEAFF.

This clonotype appeared a few times. V is TRBV4-3 and J is TRBJ2-1, with 14 nucleotides matching TRBD2. CDR1 and CDR2 from the germline V gene are LGHNA and YSLEER. J was trimmed by 7 bases and V by 3 bases; bases with no gene match: 2. The CDR3 consists of 15 residues. The CDR3 here is CASSQGLAGVNEQFF. DNA for the CDR3: TGCGCCAGCAGCCAGGGACTAGCGGGAGTAAATGAGCAGTTCTTC.

This clonotype was found a few times. The rearrangement uses TRBV4-3 and TRBJ1-1; D ambiguous. The CDR3 has 12 amino acids. V lost 4 bases to trimming and J lost 2 bases, with 5 bases between them. Germline CDR1 and CDR2: LGHNA and YSLEER. CDR3 loop: CASSRRNTEAFF. The CDR3 DNA is TGCGCCAGCAGCCGGAGAAACACTGAAGCTTTCTTT.

CDR3 in DNA: TGCAGCGTCGATGGAACAGGGGAGACCCAGTACTTC. It encodes CSVDGTGETQYF. The chain uses TRBV29-1 and TRBJ2-5; D is perhaps TRBD1 (6 bases). Germline V gene sequence: CDR1 SQVTM, CDR2 ANQGSEA. This CDR3 has 12 residues. Trimming took off 6 bases at V and 5 bases at J, with 13 bases between the two ends.

This clonotype was seen a few times. The chain carries TRBV2 and TRBJ2-1, with 11 positions matching TRBD2. The CDR3 totals 15 residues. The V gene's germline CDR1 is SNHLY and CDR2 FYNNEI. V was pared by 7 bases and J by 6 bases, with 8 bases of the junction left unmatched. The CDR3 loop is CASTLTSGGLNEQFF. The CDR3 DNA is TGTGCCAGCACCCTCACTAGCGGGGGACTCAATGAGCAGTTCTTC.

The chain links TRBV20-1 to TRBJ2-5; 8 bases are shared with TRBD1. CDR3 length: 17 residues. Germline CDR1 reads DFQATT; CDR2 reads SNEGSKA (reference sequence). V shed 0 bases and J 2 bases; nucleotides not matched to a gene: 11. The CDR3 coding sequence is TGCAGTGCTAGAGATCAGGGCAGGGGGCTGGTTCAAGAGACCCAGTACTTC. It is translated as CSARDQGRGLVQETQYF.

V usage is TRBV7-2 and J usage is TRBJ1-1; 9 nucleotides line up with TRBD1. Germline lookup yields CDR1 SGHTA and CDR2 FQGNSA. The CDR3 contains 15 residues. The V segment lost 3 bases and the J segment 5 bases; nucleotides outside the gene matches: 7. CDR3 protein: CASSFRGQGRTEAFF. CDR3 nucleotide sequence: TGTGCCAGCAGCTTCCGGGGACAGGGACGAACTGAAGCTTTCTTT.